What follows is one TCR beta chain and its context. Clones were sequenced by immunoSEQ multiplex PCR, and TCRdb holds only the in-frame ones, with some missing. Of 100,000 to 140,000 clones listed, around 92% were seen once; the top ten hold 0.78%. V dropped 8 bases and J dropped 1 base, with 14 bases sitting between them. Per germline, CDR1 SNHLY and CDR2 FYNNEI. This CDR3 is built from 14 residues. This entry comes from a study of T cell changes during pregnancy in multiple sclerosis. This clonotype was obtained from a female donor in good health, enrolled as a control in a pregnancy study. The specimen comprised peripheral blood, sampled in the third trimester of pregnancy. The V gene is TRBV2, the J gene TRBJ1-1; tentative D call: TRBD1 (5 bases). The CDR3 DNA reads TGTGCCAGCCGCAGCGGGGGGAGGAACACTGAAGCTTTCTTT. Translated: CASRSGGRNTEAFF.